Listed below are T cell receptor beta chains from one sample, sequenced in a study of Ad26.COV2.S vaccination and SARS-CoV-2 variants. Only in-frame clones appear in the TCRdb table, and some are missing; sequencing was by immunoSEQ multiplex PCR. The table lists about 380,000 clones, around 82% of them singletons. The sample was peripheral blood, taken in a trial of Ad26.COV2.S vaccine versus placebo. The receptors come from a person aged 18-65 years who received the Ad26.COV2.S COVID-19 vaccine or a placebo. CDR3s include the opening cysteine and the closing phenylalanine or tryptophan. Each record gives: CDR3 protein, J gene, V gene, CDR3 length.

CASSVIEGSADTQYF TRBJ2-3 TRBV6-4 15
CASSPLAGRTDTQYF TRBJ2-3 TRBV18 15
CASSEVRYEQYF TRBJ2-7 TRBV2 12
CASSRGLFGDDLNTEAFF TRBJ1-1 TRBV11-3 18
CASSFTGQVDEQYF TRBJ2-7 TRBV5-6 14
CASRGTKLNYGYTF TRBJ1-2 TRBV28 14
CASSVRFSVAGELFF TRBJ2-2 TRBV27 15
CASSRRPAGYTF TRBJ1-2 TRBV5-4 12
CSVGVSREQPQHF TRBJ1-5 TRBV29-1 13
CASSLRGGAEAFF TRBJ1-1 TRBV4-1 13
CASRARASGSRETQYF TRBJ2-5 TRBV11-3 16
CASSYNRELFF TRBJ2-2 TRBV6-5 11
CASGFWDRGHTEAFF TRBJ1-1 TRBV12-5 15
CASSPYEQYF TRBJ2-7 TRBV5-4 10
CASSLGPGEETQYF TRBJ2-5 TRBV11-2 14
CASSQADSYEQYF TRBJ2-7 TRBV4-1 13
CASFLGDLNTEAFF TRBJ1-1 TRBV6-6 14
CASSRPGTGGNEQYF TRBJ2-7 TRBV5-1 15
CASSWGSNQPQHF TRBJ1-5 TRBV12-3/TRBV12-4 13
CASSLNSGGPWDEQFF TRBJ2-1 TRBV5-1 16
CASKGSRTGELFF TRBJ2-2 TRBV2 13
CASSSLVGELFF TRBJ2-2 TRBV7-6 12
CASSYGGPVDTQYF TRBJ2-3 TRBV6-2/TRBV6-3 14
CASSQGNTGYTF TRBJ1-2 TRBV3-1/TRBV3-2 12
CASSPSGLAADEQYF TRBJ2-7 TRBV11-1 15
CASSSTYRAGEAFF TRBJ1-1 TRBV7-2 14
CASSIIGQGNYGYTF TRBJ1-2 TRBV19 15
CASSLRTASYSPLHF TRBJ1-6 TRBV3-1/TRBV3-2 15
CASSPRTSGKETQYF TRBJ2-5 TRBV10-1 15
CASSQGYTGGSYEQYF TRBJ2-7 TRBV4-1 16
CASSGTANQPQHF TRBJ1-5 TRBV7-9 13
CASLLRGEAFF TRBJ1-1 TRBV5-5 11
CASSGDRAPYEQYF TRBJ2-7 TRBV2 14